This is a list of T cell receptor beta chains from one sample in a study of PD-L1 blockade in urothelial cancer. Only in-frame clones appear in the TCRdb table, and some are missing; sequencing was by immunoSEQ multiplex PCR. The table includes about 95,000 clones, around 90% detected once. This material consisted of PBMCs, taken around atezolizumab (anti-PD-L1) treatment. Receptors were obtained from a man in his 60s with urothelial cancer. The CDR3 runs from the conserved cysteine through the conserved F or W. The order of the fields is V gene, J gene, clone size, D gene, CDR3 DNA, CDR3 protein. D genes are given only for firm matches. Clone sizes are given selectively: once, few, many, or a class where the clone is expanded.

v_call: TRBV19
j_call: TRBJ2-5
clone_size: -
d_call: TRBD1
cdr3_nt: TGTGCCAGTAGTATAACAGGGGGCGTGGAGACCCAGTACTTC
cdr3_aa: CASSITGGVETQYF

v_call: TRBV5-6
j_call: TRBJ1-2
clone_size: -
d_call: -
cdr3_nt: TGTGCCAGCAGCCTCGGGTCTGGCTACACCTTC
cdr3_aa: CASSLGSGYTF

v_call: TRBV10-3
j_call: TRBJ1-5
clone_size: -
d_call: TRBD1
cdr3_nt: TGTGCCATCAAAGGACAGGGCGATCAGCCCCAGCATTTT
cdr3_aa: CAIKGQGDQPQHF

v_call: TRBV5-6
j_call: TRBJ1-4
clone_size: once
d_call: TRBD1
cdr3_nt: TGTGCCAGCAGCTTCCTACCACAGGGGGCGTTTGAAAAACTGTTTTTT
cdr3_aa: CASSFLPQGAFEKLFF

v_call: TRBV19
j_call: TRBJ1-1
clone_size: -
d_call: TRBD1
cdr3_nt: TGTGCCAGCCGGGACAGGTTAATGAACACTGAAGCTTTCTTT
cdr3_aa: CASRDRLMNTEAFF

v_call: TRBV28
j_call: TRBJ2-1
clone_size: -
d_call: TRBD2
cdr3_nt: TGTGCCAGCAGTTTATCGTTGGGCGGTAGCGGGAGGGCGGGGAATGAGCAGTTCTTC
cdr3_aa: CASSLSLGGSGRAGNEQFF

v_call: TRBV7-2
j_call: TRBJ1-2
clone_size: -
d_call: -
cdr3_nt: TGTGCCAGCAGCTTACTGTCAGGGGCCTATGGCTACACCTTC
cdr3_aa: CASSLLSGAYGYTF

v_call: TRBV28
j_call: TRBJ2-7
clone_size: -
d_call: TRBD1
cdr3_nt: TGTGCCAGCAGACTGAGCGGGACAGGGGCCTACGAGCAGTACTTC
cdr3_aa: CASRLSGTGAYEQYF

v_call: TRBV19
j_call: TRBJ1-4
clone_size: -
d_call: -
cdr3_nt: TGTGCCAGTAGTATAGCAGGATCGGGGGAAAAACTGTTTTTT
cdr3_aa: CASSIAGSGEKLFF

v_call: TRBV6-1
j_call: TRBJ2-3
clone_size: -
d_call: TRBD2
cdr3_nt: TGTGCCAGCGACCTTAGCGGGAGGGCCGGAGATACGCAGTATTTT
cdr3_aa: CASDLSGRAGDTQYF

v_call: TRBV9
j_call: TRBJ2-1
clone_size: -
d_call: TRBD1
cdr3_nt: TGTGCCAGCAGCCCCAGAGGGACAGGGTACAATGAGCAGTTCTTC
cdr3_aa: CASSPRGTGYNEQFF

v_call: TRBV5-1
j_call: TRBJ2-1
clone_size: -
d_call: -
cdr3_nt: TGCGCCAGCAGCTGGGGTCCCCAGGGGTCGAACAATGAGCAGTTCTTC
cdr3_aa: CASSWGPQGSNNEQFF

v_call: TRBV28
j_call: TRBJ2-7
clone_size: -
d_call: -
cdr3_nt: TGTGCCAGCTCACAGACCTCCTACGAGCAGTACTTC
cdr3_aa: CASSQTSYEQYF

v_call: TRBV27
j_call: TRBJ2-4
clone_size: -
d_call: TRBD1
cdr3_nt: TGTGCCAGCAGCTACAGGGGGACAGGGGGCGGAAGAGCCAAAAACATTCAGTACTTC
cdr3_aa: CASSYRGTGGGRAKNIQYF

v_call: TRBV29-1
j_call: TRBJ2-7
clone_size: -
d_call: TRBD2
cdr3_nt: TGCAGCGTGTTGTTAGTAGCGGGTACCACCTACGAGCAGTACTTC
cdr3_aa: CSVLLVAGTTYEQYF

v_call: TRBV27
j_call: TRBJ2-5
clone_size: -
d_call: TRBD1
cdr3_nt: TGTGCCAGCAGGGAAGGGACAGGGAGGGGAGAGACCCAGTACTTC
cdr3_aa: CASREGTGRGETQYF

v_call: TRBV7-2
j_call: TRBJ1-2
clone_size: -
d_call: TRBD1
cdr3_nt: TGTGCCAGCAGCGCCCGACAGGGGCCCGTCTATGGCTACACCTTC
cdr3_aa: CASSARQGPVYGYTF

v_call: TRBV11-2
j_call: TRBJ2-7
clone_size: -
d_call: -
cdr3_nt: TGTGCCAGCAGCCAGCTTAGAGCGTGGGACGAGCAGTACTTC
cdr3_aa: CASSQLRAWDEQYF

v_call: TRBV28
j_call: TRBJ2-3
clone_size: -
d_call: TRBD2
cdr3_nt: TGTGCCAGCCCCCCGGGACTAGCGGGGGATAGCACAGATACGCAGTATTTT
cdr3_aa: CASPPGLAGDSTDTQYF

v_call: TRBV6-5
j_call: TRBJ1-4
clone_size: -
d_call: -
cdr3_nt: TGTGCCAGCAGTCGAACGACAGTACCTAATGAAAAACTGTTTTTT
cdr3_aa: CASSRTTVPNEKLFF